Each of the 2 T cell receptor beta chains below was sequenced from the same sample in a study of a mutant IDH1 vaccine in newly diagnosed glioma. The time point denotes: baseline, week 1 (first vaccination visit). Treatment specified: pre-vaccination baseline after standard-of-care therapy. Profiled with immunoSEQ multiplex PCR; TCRdb holds only in-frame clones, not every one. This repertoire shows around 99,000 clones, around 77% found once; its top ten account for roughly 7%. The specimen comprised PBMCs, sampled from a glioma patient treated with radiotherapy, temozolomide or both. The source of these receptors is a man aged 40-49 years with glioma.

This CDR3 is CASSLQGADTEAFF. The CDR3 bases are TGTGCCAGCAGCTTACAGGGGGCTGACACTGAAGCTTTCTTT. This chain connects TRBV11-3 to TRBJ1-1; 8 bases line up with TRBD1. Germline CDR1 and CDR2: SGHNT and YENEEA. The CDR3 extends over 14 amino acids. The J segment lost 3 bases and the V segment lost 2 bases, leaving 2 bases of the junction unmatched. The full variable domain, completed using reference TRBV11-3 and TRBJ1-1, is EAGVVQSPRYKIIEKKQPVAFWCNPISGHNTLYWYLQNLGQGPELLIRYENEEAVDDSQLPKDRFSAERLKGVDSTLKIQPAELGDSAVYLCASSLQGADTEAFFGQGTRLTVV.

V usage is TRBV30 and J usage is TRBJ2-1; D might be TRBD1 (7 bases). V was clipped by 1 base and J by 0 bases, with 16 bases between them. CDR1 GTSNPN and CDR2 SVGIG come from the germline V gene (reference sequence). This CDR3 has 17 residues. CDR3 sequence (DNA): TGTGCCTGGAGTGCCAGAGGGGGGACAGCCTCCTACAATGAGCAGTTCTTC. The encoded protein is CAWSARGGTASYNEQFF.